The 29 T cell receptor beta chains listed next were all sequenced from one sample in a study of shared clonotypes between healthy human individuals. Sequenced by immunoSEQ multiplex PCR; TCRdb stores in-frame clones only, minus some. The sample consists of 2.3 million or so clones, about 92% of them appearing once. The sample consisted of naive CD4+ T cells from PBMCs. Subset here: CD45RA+ positively selected. Receptor source: a man aged 18 to 29 in good health. Some clones in this sample may be carry-over from other donors' samples.

The CDR3 is CASSDPAVSYGYTF. CDR3 in DNA: TGTGCCAGCAGTGATCCGGCGGTGAGTTATGGCTACACCTTC. J is TRBJ1-2 and V is TRBV6-1; no reliable D call. Trimming took 3 bases from V and 5 from J, leaving 13 bases between them. Germline V gene sequence: CDR1 MNHNS, CDR2 SASEGT. The CDR3 consists of 14 residues.

The rearrangement uses TRBV12-5 and TRBJ2-3; D is undetermined. With 6 bases removed from V and 5 bases from J, the gap between germline ends came to 6 bases. This CDR3 comprises 11 residues. Per the germline V gene, CDR1 is LGHNT and CDR2 is FRNRAP. Written as DNA, the CDR3 is TGTGCTAGTGGCCTGAGAGATACGCAGTATTTT. Amino acids: CASGLRDTQYF.

The DNA for the CDR3 is TGCGCCAGCAGCCTAGGGGCGGGACAGGGTTTCTATGGCTACACCTTC. Translating gives CASSLGAGQGFYGYTF. The chain recombines TRBV5-1 with TRBJ1-2; 9 nucleotides line up with TRBD1. The CDR3 is 16 residues long. V was pared by 4 bases and J by 4 bases, with 11 bases of the junction left unmatched. Germline CDR1 SGHRS, CDR2 YFSETQ.

Here the CDR3 reads CASTRRTTYGYTF. CDR3 nucleotide sequence: TGTGCCAGCACTCGGAGGACAACGTATGGCTACACCTTC. V and J are TRBV6-1 and TRBJ1-2, with D perhaps matching TRBD1 (5 bases). The V gene's germline CDR1 is MNHNS and CDR2 SASEGT. The CDR3 sequence is 13 residues long. Deletions cut 7 bases from V and 5 bases from J, with 14 bases between.

This clone showed up just once. CDR3 sequence: CASSPGLAANTGELFF. For the CDR3, the DNA is TGTGCCAGCAGCCCGGGACTAGCGGCGAACACCGGGGAGCTGTTTTTT. V is TRBV5-4 and J is TRBJ2-2; 11 bases agree with TRBD2. The germline V gene encodes CDR1 SGHNT and CDR2 YYREEE (reference sequence). Losses at the gene ends were 4 bases for V and 0 bases for J; bases not matched to a gene: 2. The CDR3 has 16 amino acids.

The CDR3 coding sequence is TGTGCCAGCAGTGAAGCGCTCCCAGGGGGCCACACCTTC. Amino acid sequence: CASSEALPGGHTF. This chain joins TRBV6-1 and TRBJ1-2; TRBD1 aligns across 8 bases. Trimming took 0 bases from V and 12 from J; bases not matched to a gene: 6. CDR3 length: 13 amino acids. Germline V gives CDR1 MNHNS, CDR2 SASEGT.

The rearrangement links TRBV15 to TRBJ2-1; D unclear. Trimming removed 0 bases at V and 0 bases at J, with 9 bases between. The CDR3 spans 16 residues. Per germline, CDR1 LNHNV and CDR2 YYDKDF (reference sequence). The CDR3 loop reads CATSRDTGNSYNEQFF. The CDR3 DNA is TGTGCCACCAGCAGAGACACCGGAAACTCCTACAATGAGCAGTTCTTC.

The gene calls are TRBV7-8 and TRBJ2-7, with 10 bases that match TRBD2. V was clipped by 4 bases and J by 3 bases; unmatched bases: 0. The CDR3 runs 13 residues. Germline V gene lookup returns CDR1 SGHVS and CDR2 FQNEAQ. The CDR3 reads CASSSSGSYEQYF. CDR3 DNA: TGTGCCAGCAGCTCTAGCGGGAGCTACGAGCAGTACTTC. Full variable domain (remainder filled in from reference TRBV7-8 and TRBJ2-7): GAGVSQSPRYKVAKRGQDVALRCDPISGHVSLFWYQQALGQGPEFLTYFQNEAQLDKSGLPSDRFFAERPEGSVSTLKIQRTQQEDSAVYLCASSSSGSYEQYFGPGTRLTVT.

This chain connects TRBV5-1 to TRBJ1-5; no clear D gene. Trimming took 0 bases from V and 0 from J, leaving 7 bases between them. CDR1 and CDR2 (germline): SGHRS, YFSETQ. The CDR3 runs to 15 residues. This chain's CDR3 is CASSLGLDSNQPQHF. The CDR3 DNA reads TGCGCCAGCAGCTTGGGGCTCGATAGCAATCAGCCCCAGCATTTT.

The CDR3 reads CASSYTGQDNEQFF. The CDR3 DNA reads TGCGCCAGCAGCTACACCGGACAGGACAATGAGCAGTTCTTC. The V and J genes are TRBV5-1 and TRBJ2-1, with 7 positions matching TRBD1. With 3 bases clipped from V and 5 bases from J, the junction kept 5 bases outside the gene matches. This CDR3 region has 14 residues. Germline CDR1 SGHRS, CDR2 YFSETQ.

The chain has TRBV5-1 and TRBJ1-3, with D uncertain. The germline V gene encodes CDR1 SGHRS and CDR2 YFSETQ. CDR3 size: 16 residues. The V end lost 4 bases, the J end lost 3 bases, and 17 bases lay between the germline ends. CDR3 DNA sequence: TGCGCCAGCAGCCCGGCCCCGGCAGGTAATGGAAACACCATATATTTT. Its protein product is CASSPAPAGNGNTIYF.

The chain employs TRBV7-9 and TRBJ2-5; D is tentatively TRBD1 or TRBD2 (5 bases each). Germline assignment: CDR1 SEHNR and CDR2 FQNEAQ (reference sequence). The CDR3 length is 14 residues. V shed 5 bases and J shed 5 bases, with 15 bases lying between them. CDR3 residues: CASSGGREHETQYF. In DNA form, the CDR3 reads TGTGCCAGCAGCGGGGGACGAGAGCATGAGACCCAGTACTTC.

This chain joins TRBV5-5 and TRBJ2-7; a weak D match, TRBD2 (5 bases). Deletions cut 4 bases from V and 1 base from J, with 12 bases between. Germline assignment: CDR1 SGHKS and CDR2 YYEKEE (reference sequence). The CDR3 is 14 amino acids. CDR3 DNA: TGTGCCAGCAGCCTCCACAGCGGATCCTACGAGCAGTACTTC. As protein: CASSLHSGSYEQYF.

Here the CDR3 DNA reads TGTGCCACCATGAAAGAAGAACTGGGACTAGCGGGACGGACCCAGTACTTC. It yields the protein CATMKEELGLAGRTQYF. The chain joins TRBV19 to TRBJ2-5; TRBD2 matches 13 bases. The CDR3 consists of 17 residues. With 10 bases clipped from V and 7 bases from J, the junction kept 18 bases outside the gene matches. CDR1 is LNHDA and CDR2 is SQIVND in the germline V gene (reference sequence).

CDR3 nucleotide sequence: TGTGCCAGCAGCTTAAGAGCGGGAAACACGGGGTACAATGAGCAGTTCTTC. Its translation: CASSLRAGNTGYNEQFF. The chain joins TRBV7-3 to TRBJ2-1, with TRBD2 matching 7 bases. This CDR3 is built from 17 residues. Losses at the gene ends were 1 base for V and 4 bases for J; bases not matched to a gene: 10. Germline V lookup: CDR1 SGHTA, CDR2 FQGTGA.

This sequence joins TRBV18 and TRBJ1-3; 7 positions match TRBD1. From germline, CDR1 is KGHSH and CDR2 LQKENI. Trimming cost V 0 bases and J 1 base; bases outside gene matches: 6. The CDR3 is 17 residues long. CDR3 coding DNA: TGTGCCAGCTCACCACCATCGACAGGGCAATCTGGAAACACCATATATTTT. This translates into CASSPPSTGQSGNTIYF.

The rearrangement joins TRBV28 to TRBJ2-4; TRBD1 aligns across 8 bases. This CDR3 contains 13 residues. CDR1 is MDHEN and CDR2 is SYDVKM in the germline V gene. V shed 5 bases, J shed 7 bases, and the junction held 4 bases outside the gene matches. The CDR3 here is CASSVQGANIQYF. In DNA form, the CDR3 reads TGTGCCAGCAGTGTGCAGGGGGCTAACATTCAGTACTTC. Based on the CDR3 plus reference TRBV28 and TRBJ2-4, the full variable domain is DVKVTQSSRYLVKRTGEKVFLECVQDMDHENMFWYRQDPGLGLRLIYFSYDVKMKEKGDIPEGYSVSREKKERFSLILESASTNQTSMYLCASSVQGANIQYFGAGTRLSVL.

The V call is TRBV28, the J call TRBJ2-5; 7 positions match TRBD1. The end of the DNA aligns better with TRBJ2-7, so the J call may be wrong. CDR3 size: 13 residues. Germline CDR1 reads MDHEN; CDR2 reads SYDVKM. The CDR3 nucleotides read TGTGCCACCCGACAGGGCATATCCTACGAGCAGTACTTC. Translated, it gives CATRQGISYEQYF.

The genes are TRBV19 and TRBJ2-1; D uncertain. Germline CDR1 reads LNHDA; CDR2 reads SQIVND (reference sequence). The CDR3 runs to 17 residues. V gave up 2 bases and J gave up 2 bases, with 16 bases separating them. The CDR3 region is CASSITGRLTTYNEQFF. CDR3 nucleotide sequence: TGTGCCAGTAGTATAACGGGTCGCCTAACCACCTACAATGAGCAGTTCTTC.

CDR3 coding DNA: TGCGCCAGCAGCCAACTTGGGGCCGTGGCTAGCGGATACAATGAGCAGTTCTTC. Translation: CASSQLGAVASGYNEQFF. The rearrangement uses TRBV4-3 and TRBJ2-1; 7 bases line up with TRBD2. The CDR3 is 18 amino acids. The V gene's germline CDR1 is LGHNA and CDR2 YSLEER. V trimming: 2 bases; J trimming: 4 bases; junction bases outside the gene matches: 14.

The V gene is TRBV7-9, the J gene TRBJ2-2; TRBD1 matches 11 bases. Germline V CDR1 and CDR2: SEHNR, FQNEAQ (reference sequence). Trimming removed 5 bases from V and 5 bases from J; junction bases left unmatched: 4. This CDR3 region has 15 residues. The CDR3 protein is CASSRTGGNTGELFF. The CDR3, as DNA: TGTGCCAGCAGCCGGACAGGGGGCAATACCGGGGAGCTGTTTTTT.

V is TRBV7-3 and J is TRBJ2-1, with 9 positions matching TRBD2. The CDR3 spans 15 residues. CDR1 SGHTA and CDR2 FQGTGA come from the germline V gene. The J segment lost 4 bases and the V segment lost 5 bases, leaving 6 bases of the junction unmatched. The CDR3 spells CASSPVREGYNEQFF. The DNA of the CDR3 is TGTGCCAGCAGCCCCGTGCGGGAGGGGTACAATGAGCAGTTCTTC.

The chain is built from TRBV11-2 and TRBJ2-3; TRBD2 matches at 8 bases. CDR3 size: 17 residues. The ends lost 3 bases at V and 4 bases at J; junction bases unmatched: 12. The germline V gene has CDR1 SGHAT and CDR2 FQNNGV. CDR3 sequence: CASSFWPSGPRADTQYF. In DNA form, the CDR3 reads TGTGCCAGCAGCTTTTGGCCTAGCGGGCCAAGGGCAGATACGCAGTATTTT. The full variable domain, its missing parts supplied by reference TRBV11-2 and TRBJ2-3, is EAGVAQSPRYKIIEKRQSVAFWCNPISGHATLYWYQQILGQGPKLLIQFQNNGVVDDSQLPKDRFSAERLKGVDSTLKIQPAKLEDSAVYLCASSFWPSGPRADTQYFGPGTRLTVL.

This chain uses TRBV7-3 with TRBJ2-5, with D perhaps being TRBD1 or TRBD2 (5 bases each). This CDR3 region has 12 residues. CDR1 is SGHTA and CDR2 is FQGTGA in the germline V gene. The V end was cut by 5 bases, the J end by 11 bases, with 15 bases between. CDR3 DNA: TGTGCCAGCAGCACCGGTGAAGGGGAGCAGTACTTC. Amino acids: CASSTGEGEQYF.

V is TRBV5-1 and J is TRBJ2-3; D uncertain. Germline CDR1 and CDR2: SGHRS and YFSETQ. The V end lost 0 bases, the J end lost 14 bases, and 13 bases lay between the germline ends. The CDR3 extends over 12 amino acids. The CDR3 sequence is CASSLDASLPYF. In nucleotides, the CDR3 is TGCGCCAGCAGCTTGGACGCCTCACTCCCGTATTTT.

In this sample, this clone turned up once. The rearrangement uses TRBV5-1 and TRBJ1-2, with D possibly matching TRBD1 (5 bases). This CDR3 is 12 amino acids long. Germline CDR1 is SGHRS and CDR2 is YFSETQ. The V end was cut by 4 bases, the J end by 8 bases, with 12 bases between. CDR3 sequence reads: CASSQGVRGYTF. In DNA, the CDR3 is TGCGCCAGCAGCCAAGGGGTTCGCGGCTACACCTTC.

V gene TRBV7-2 combines with J gene TRBJ2-1; possibly TRBD2 for D (6 bases). The CDR3 length is 16 residues. V was clipped by 1 base and J by 0 bases, with 10 bases between them. Germline values: CDR1 SGHTA, CDR2 FQGNSA. The CDR3 loop reads CASSLVAGNSYNEQFF. The CDR3 DNA sequence: TGTGCCAGCAGCTTAGTGGCGGGAAACTCCTACAATGAGCAGTTCTTC.

This sequence joins TRBV5-4 and TRBJ2-5; perhaps TRBD1 as D (5 bases). The germline V gene has CDR1 SGHNT and CDR2 YYREEE (reference sequence). The CDR3 spans 13 residues. With 3 bases removed from V and 5 bases from J, the gap between germline ends came to 11 bases. The CDR3 nucleotides read TGTGCCAGCAGCTCAGGACACGAGGAGACCCAGTACTTC. Its translation is CASSSGHEETQYF.

This chain links TRBV7-9 with TRBJ1-1; D gene uncertain. The germline V and J ends were trimmed by 5 bases and 4 bases, with 20 bases remaining between them. CDR1 is SEHNR, CDR2 FQNEAQ, per germline (reference sequence). The CDR3 has 16 residues. The CDR3 coding sequence is TGTGCCAGCAGCGGGGATGGGGTAGGTCTGGGCACTGAAGCTTTCTTT. Translated, it gives CASSGDGVGLGTEAFF.